This record covers a single TCR beta chain. Its target is not known. A second 7 to 11 cycle PCR used barcoded and J-beta primers. TCRdb reprocessed the 5' RACE reads with MiXCR, giving one entry per CDR3 protein. The data show 500,000 to 650,000 distinct CDR3 sequences, about 26% seen once. The record originates from a study of blood T cells in healthy people across ages. Study outcomes and limitations: Diversity of TCR beta per million T cells declined in a roughly linear way with age. Estimates of total diversity, which came from one million sequenced T cells, were considered to be underestimates. It was the long-lived donors that had more naive CD4+ cells and higher diversity than aged donors.

Trimming cost V 6 bases and J 6 bases, with 9 bases left between them. The germline V gene encodes CDR1 SEHNR and CDR2 FQNEAQ (reference sequence). The CDR3 loop spans 12 amino acids. A further study also used this sample, focusing on T cells of mothers and their children. That work states: Each mother gave over 8 million TCR beta CDR3 reads; each child, some 3 million.

The receptor's source is a boy aged 2 to 10 in good health. This chain uses TRBV7-9 with TRBJ1-5; D ambiguous. The sample was blood. CDR3 amino acids: CASRGDGQPQHF. The CDR3 bases are TGTGCCAGCAGGGGAGACGGTCAGCCCCAGCATTTT. Variable domain in full (rest from reference TRBV7-9 and TRBJ1-5): DTGVSQNPRHKITKRGQNVTFRCDPISEHNRLYWYRQTLGQGPEFLTYFQNEAQLEKSRLLSDRFSAERPKGSFSTLEIQRTEQGDSAMYLCASRGDGQPQHFGDGTRLSIL.